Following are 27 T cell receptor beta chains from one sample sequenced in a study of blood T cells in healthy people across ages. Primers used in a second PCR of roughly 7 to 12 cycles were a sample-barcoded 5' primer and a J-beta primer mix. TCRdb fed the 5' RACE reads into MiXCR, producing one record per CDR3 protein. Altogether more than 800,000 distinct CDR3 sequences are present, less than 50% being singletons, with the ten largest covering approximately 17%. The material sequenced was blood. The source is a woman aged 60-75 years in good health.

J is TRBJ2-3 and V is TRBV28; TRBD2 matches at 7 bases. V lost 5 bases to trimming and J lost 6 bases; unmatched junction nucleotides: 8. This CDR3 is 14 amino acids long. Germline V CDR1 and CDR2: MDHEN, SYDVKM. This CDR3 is CASSPSGEGDTQYF. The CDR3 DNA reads TGTGCCAGCAGTCCGAGCGGGGAGGGTGATACGCAGTATTTT.

This CDR3 is CASSADNTEAFF. CDR3 nucleotide sequence: TGTGCCAGCTCGGCGGACAACACTGAAGCTTTCTTT. The gene calls are TRBV2 and TRBJ1-1; D is uncertain. Per germline, CDR1 SNHLY and CDR2 FYNNEI. Trimming cost V 8 bases and J 2 bases, with 9 bases left between them. This CDR3 is 12 amino acids long.

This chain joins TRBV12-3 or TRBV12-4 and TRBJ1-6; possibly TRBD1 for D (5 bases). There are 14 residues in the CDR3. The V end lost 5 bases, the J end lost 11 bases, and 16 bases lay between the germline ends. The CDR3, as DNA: TGTGCCAGCAGTCGCCCGCCAGGGTCTACACCCCTCCACTTT. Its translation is CASSRPPGSTPLHF.

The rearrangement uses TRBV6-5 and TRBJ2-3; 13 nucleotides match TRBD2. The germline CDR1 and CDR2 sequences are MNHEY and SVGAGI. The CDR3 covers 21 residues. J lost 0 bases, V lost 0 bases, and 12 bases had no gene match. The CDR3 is CASSYSSKGTSGDPSTDTQYF. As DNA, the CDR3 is TGTGCCAGCAGTTACTCGAGTAAGGGGACTAGCGGGGATCCTAGCACAGATACGCAGTATTTT.

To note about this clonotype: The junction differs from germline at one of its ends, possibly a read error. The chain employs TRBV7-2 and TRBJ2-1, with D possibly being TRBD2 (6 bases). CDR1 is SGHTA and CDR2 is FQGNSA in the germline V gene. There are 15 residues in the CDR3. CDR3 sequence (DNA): TGTGTCAGCAGCCCCGGGACTTACTCCTACAATGAGCAGTTCTTC. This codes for CVSSPGTYSYNEQFF.

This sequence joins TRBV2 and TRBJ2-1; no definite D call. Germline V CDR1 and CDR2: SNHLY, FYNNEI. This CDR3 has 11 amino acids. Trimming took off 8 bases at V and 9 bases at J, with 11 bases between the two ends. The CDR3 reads CASGVFREQFF. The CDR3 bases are TGTGCCAGCGGGGTGTTCCGTGAGCAGTTCTTC.

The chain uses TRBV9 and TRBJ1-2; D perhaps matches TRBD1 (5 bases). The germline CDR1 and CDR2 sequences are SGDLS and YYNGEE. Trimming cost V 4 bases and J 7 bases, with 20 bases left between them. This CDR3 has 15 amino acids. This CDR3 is CASSTGTTSPSGYTF. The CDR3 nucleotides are TGTGCCAGCAGCACGGGGACCACCTCTCCCAGTGGCTACACCTTC.

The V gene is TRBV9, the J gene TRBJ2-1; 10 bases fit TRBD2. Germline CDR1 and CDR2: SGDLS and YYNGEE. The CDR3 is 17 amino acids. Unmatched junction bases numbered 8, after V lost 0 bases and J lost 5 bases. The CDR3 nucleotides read TGTGCCAGCAGCGTAGATGTAGCGGGAGGCGTCCACAATGAGCAGTTCTTC. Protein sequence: CASSVDVAGGVHNEQFF.

The CDR3: CSGQGHTSYEQYF. In DNA form, the CDR3 reads TGCAGTGGGCAGGGGCATACTTCCTACGAGCAGTACTTC. The rearrangement uses TRBV20-1 and TRBJ2-7; TRBD1 might be the D (6 bases). Trimming left V 7 bases short and J 1 base short, with 14 bases between. Germline loops: CDR1 DFQATT, CDR2 SNEGSKA (reference sequence). CDR3 size: 13 residues.

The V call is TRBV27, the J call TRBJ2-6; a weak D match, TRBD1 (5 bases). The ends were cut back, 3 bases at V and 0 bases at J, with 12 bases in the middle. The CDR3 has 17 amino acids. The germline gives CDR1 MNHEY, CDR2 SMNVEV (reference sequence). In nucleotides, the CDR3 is TGTGCCAGCAGTTTTGGACACCAAAGCTCTGGGGCCAACGTCCTGACTTTC. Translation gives CASSFGHQSSGANVLTF.

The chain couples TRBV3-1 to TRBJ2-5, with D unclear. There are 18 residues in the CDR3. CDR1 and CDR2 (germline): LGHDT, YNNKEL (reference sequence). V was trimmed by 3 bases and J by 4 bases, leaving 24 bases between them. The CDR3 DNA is TGTGCCAGCAGCCATAGGCGAGATCTCGGTGTGTCGGTAGAGACCCAGTACTTC. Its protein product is CASSHRRDLGVSVETQYF.

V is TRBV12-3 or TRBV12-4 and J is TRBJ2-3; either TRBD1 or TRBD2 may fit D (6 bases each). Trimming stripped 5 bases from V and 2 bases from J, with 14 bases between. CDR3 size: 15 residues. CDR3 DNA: TGTGCCAGCAGTCCCCGGGGGCCCAACACAGATACGCAGTATTTT. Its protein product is CASSPRGPNTDTQYF.

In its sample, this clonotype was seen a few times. CDR3 sequence (DNA): TGTGCCAGCAGCGTAGCGGTCGGGAGTATAGATGAGCAGTTCTTC. Translated: CASSVAVGSIDEQFF. The V and J genes are TRBV9 and TRBJ2-1; a possible D gene is TRBD2 (6 bases). Germline V gene data show CDR1 as SGDLS and CDR2 as YYNGEE. Trimming pared 0 bases from V and 8 bases from J, leaving 15 bases between. The CDR3 is 15 residues long.

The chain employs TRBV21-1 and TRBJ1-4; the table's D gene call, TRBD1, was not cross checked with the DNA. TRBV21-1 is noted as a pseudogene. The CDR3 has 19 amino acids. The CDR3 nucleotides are TGTGCCAGCAGCCCCCCTGGAGGGTGTTACACAGGTGTTTATGAAAAACTGTTTTTT. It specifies CASSPPGGCYTGVYEKLFF.

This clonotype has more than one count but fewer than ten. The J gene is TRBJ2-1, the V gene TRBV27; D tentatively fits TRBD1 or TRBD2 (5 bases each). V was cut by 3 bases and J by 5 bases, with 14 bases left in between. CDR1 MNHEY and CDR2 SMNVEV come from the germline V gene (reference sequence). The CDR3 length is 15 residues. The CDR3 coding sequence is TGTGCCAGCAGTTTGGGGGACCTGGGCAACAATGAGCAGTTCTTC. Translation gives CASSLGDLGNNEQFF.

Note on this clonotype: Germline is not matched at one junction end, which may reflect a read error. The CDR3 DNA reads TGCAGCGTCGAAGACAGGGGGGCGTACTTC. Amino acids: CSVEDRGAYF. V usage is TRBV29-1 and J usage is TRBJ2-5, with 9 nucleotides matching TRBD1. Germline V gene data show CDR1 as SQVTM and CDR2 as ANQGSEA. The CDR3 extends over 10 amino acids.

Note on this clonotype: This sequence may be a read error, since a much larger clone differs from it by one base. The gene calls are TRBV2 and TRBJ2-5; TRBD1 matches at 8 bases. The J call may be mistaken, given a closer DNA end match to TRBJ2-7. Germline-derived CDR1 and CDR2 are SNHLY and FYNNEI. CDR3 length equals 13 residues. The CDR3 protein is CASSVDRGHEQYF. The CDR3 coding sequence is TGTGCCAGCAGCGTAGACAGGGGCCACGAGCAGTACTTC.

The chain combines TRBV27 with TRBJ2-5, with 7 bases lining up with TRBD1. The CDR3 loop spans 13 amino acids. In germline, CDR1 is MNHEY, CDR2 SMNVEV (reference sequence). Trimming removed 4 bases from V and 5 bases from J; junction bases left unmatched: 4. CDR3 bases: TGTGCCAGCAGTTGGGGCAGGGGGGAGACCCAGTACTTC. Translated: CASSWGRGETQYF.

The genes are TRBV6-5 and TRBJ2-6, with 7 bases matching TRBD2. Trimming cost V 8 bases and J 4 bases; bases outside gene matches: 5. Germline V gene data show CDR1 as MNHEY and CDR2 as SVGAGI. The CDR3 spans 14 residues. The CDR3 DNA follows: TGTGCCAGCTATGGGGGGGACGGGGCCAACGTCCTGACTTTC. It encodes CASYGGDGANVLTF.

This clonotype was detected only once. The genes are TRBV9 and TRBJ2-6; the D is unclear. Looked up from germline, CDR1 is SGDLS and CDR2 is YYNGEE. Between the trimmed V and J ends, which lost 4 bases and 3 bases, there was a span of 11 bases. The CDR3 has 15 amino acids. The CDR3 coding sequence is TGTGCCAGCAGCATTACAGATTATGGGGCCAACGTCCTGACTTTC. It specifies CASSITDYGANVLTF.

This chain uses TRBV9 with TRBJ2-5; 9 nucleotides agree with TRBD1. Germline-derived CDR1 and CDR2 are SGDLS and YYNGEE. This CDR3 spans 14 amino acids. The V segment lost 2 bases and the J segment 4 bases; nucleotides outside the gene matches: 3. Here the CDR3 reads CASSVTGGGETQYF. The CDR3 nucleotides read TGTGCCAGCAGCGTCACAGGGGGCGGAGAGACCCAGTACTTC.

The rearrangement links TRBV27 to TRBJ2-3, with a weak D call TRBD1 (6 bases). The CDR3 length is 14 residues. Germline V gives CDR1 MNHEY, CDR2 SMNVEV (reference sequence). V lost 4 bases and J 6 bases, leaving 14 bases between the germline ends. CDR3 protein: CASSSKTGWDTQYF. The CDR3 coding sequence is TGTGCCAGCAGTTCCAAGACAGGATGGGATACGCAGTATTTT.

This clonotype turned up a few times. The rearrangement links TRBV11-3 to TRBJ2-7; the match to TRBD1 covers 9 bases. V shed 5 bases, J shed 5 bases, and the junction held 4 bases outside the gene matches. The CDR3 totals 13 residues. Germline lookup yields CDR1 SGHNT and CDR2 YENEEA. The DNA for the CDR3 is TGTGCCAGCAGCCGGACAGGGGTAGACGAGCAGTACTTC. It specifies CASSRTGVDEQYF.

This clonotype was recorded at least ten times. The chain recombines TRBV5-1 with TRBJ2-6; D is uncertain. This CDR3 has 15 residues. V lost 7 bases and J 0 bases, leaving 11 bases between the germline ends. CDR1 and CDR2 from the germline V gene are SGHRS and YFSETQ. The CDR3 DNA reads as TGCGCCAGCCGCCCGCTCCTCTCTGGGGCCAACGTCCTGACTTTC. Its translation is CASRPLLSGANVLTF.

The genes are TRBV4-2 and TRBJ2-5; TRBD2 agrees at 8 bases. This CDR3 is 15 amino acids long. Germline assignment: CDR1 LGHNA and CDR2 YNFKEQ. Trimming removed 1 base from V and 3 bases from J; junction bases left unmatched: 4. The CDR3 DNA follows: TGTGCCAGCAGCCAAGGGGGACTAGGAGAAGAGACCCAGTACTTC. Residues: CASSQGGLGEETQYF.

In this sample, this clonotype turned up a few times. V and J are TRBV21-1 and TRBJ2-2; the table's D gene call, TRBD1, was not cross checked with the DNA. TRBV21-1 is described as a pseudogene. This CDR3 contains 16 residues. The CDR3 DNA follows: TGTGCCAGCAGCAAGGGTCAGGACAGGGGGCCCGGGGAGCTGTTTTTT. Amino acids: CASSKGQDRGPGELFF.

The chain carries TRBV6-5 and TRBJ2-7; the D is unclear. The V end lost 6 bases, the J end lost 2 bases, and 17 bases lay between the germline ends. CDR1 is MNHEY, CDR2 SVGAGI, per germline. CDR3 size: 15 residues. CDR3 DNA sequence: TGTGCCAGCAGGCCTCTTTTATCAGAGACCTACGAGCAGTACTTC. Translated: CASRPLLSETYEQYF.